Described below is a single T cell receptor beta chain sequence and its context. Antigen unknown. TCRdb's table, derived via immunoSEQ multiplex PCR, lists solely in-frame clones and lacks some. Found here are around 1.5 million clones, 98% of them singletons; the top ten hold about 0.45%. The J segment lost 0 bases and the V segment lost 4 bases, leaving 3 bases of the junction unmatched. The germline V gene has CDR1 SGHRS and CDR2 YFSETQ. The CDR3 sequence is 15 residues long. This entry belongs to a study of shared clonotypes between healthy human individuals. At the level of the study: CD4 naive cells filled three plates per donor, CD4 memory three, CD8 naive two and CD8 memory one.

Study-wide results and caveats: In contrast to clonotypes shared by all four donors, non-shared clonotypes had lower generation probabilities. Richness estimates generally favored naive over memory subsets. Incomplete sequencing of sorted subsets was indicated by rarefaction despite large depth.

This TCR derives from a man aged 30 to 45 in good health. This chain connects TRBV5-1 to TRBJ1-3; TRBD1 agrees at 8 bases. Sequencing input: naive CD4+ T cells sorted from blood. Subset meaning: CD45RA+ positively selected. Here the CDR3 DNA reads TGCGCCAGCAGCCAGACAGGGGCCTCTGGAAACACCATATATTTT. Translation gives CASSQTGASGNTIYF.